The 9 T cell receptor beta chains below all came from one sample that was sequenced in a study of T cell clusters in autoimmune cytopenias. TRB was amplified from roughly 250 ng of peripheral blood genomic DNA per sample. TRB was amplified by touch-down multiplex PCR, primer pools A and B combined. Reprocessing the multiplex PCR reads, TCRdb reports a single entry for every CDR3 protein and omits DNA. The ten most abundant clones cover roughly 71% of a sample with some 4,600 distinct CDR3 sequences. The data were also submitted as part of a second study, on T cell repertoires in aging, cancer and after chemotherapy.

Sequencing was done on a sample of peripheral blood. The origin of the receptors is a human donor in good health.

The V and J genes are TRBV19 and TRBJ1-1. The CDR3 has 14 residues. Germline CDR1 reads LNHDA; CDR2 reads SQIVND (reference sequence). The CDR3 is CASSIDAGSNEAFF.

V gene TRBV7-2 combines with J gene TRBJ2-2; TCRdb lists TRBD1, though no DNA is available to test this call. Germline V CDR1 and CDR2: SGHTA, FQGNSA. The CDR3 contains 15 residues. This CDR3 is CASSSGTVNTGELFF. Based on the CDR3 plus reference TRBV7-2 and TRBJ2-2, the full variable domain is GAGVSQSPSNKVTEKGKDVELRCDPISGHTALYWYRQSLGQGLEFLIYFQGNSAPDKSGLPSDRFSAERTGGSVSTLTIQRTQQEDSAVYLCASSSGTVNTGELFFGEGSRLTVL.

This chain links TRBV24-1 with TRBJ1-5; TCRdb gives TRBD1 as the D gene, but with no DNA this cannot be confirmed. Germline V gene lookup returns CDR1 KGHDR and CDR2 SFDVKD. The CDR3 length is 16 residues. CDR3 protein: CATSDPDPTGDQSQHF.

The rearrangement joins TRBV6-2 or TRBV6-3 to TRBJ1-4. There are 13 residues in the CDR3. Per germline, CDR1 MNHEY and CDR2 SVGEGT. This chain's CDR3 is CASSYDITEKLFF.

The rearrangement uses TRBV18 and TRBJ1-4. CDR1 and CDR2 (germline): KGHSH, LQKENI. This CDR3 has 13 residues. CDR3 in amino acids: CASSPVSGQRLFF. Full variable domain (outside the CDR3, taken from reference TRBV18 and TRBJ1-4): NAGVMQNPRHLVRRRGQEARLRCSPMKGHSHVYWYRQLPEEGLKFMVYLQKENIIDESGMPKERFSAEFPKEGPSILRIQQVVRGDSAAYFCASSPVSGQRLFFGSGTQLSVL.

Frequency places this clonotype as medium-sized (0.01 to 0.1%). J is TRBJ2-3 and V is TRBV6-4; TCRdb lists TRBD2, though no DNA is available to test this call. The CDR3 runs to 13 residues. Looked up from germline, CDR1 is MRHNA and CDR2 is SNTAGT. This CDR3 reads CASSASGTDTQYF.

The chain uses TRBV7-9 and TRBJ2-5; absent DNA, TCRdb's TRBD1 call cannot be checked. CDR1 and CDR2 from the germline V gene are SEHNR and FQNEAQ (reference sequence). The CDR3 runs to 16 residues. This CDR3 reads CASSPPTGTLQETQYF.

The rearrangement joins TRBV10-3 to TRBJ2-3; the TRBD2 assignment by TCRdb is unverifiable without DNA. Germline CDR1 is ENHRY and CDR2 is SYGVKD. The CDR3 loop spans 18 amino acids. The CDR3: CAISSTSGGSASTDTQYF.

The gene calls are TRBV27 and TRBJ2-7. Per the germline V gene, CDR1 is MNHEY and CDR2 is SMNVEV (reference sequence). The CDR3 runs 13 residues. The chain's CDR3 is CASSFEGTYEQYF.